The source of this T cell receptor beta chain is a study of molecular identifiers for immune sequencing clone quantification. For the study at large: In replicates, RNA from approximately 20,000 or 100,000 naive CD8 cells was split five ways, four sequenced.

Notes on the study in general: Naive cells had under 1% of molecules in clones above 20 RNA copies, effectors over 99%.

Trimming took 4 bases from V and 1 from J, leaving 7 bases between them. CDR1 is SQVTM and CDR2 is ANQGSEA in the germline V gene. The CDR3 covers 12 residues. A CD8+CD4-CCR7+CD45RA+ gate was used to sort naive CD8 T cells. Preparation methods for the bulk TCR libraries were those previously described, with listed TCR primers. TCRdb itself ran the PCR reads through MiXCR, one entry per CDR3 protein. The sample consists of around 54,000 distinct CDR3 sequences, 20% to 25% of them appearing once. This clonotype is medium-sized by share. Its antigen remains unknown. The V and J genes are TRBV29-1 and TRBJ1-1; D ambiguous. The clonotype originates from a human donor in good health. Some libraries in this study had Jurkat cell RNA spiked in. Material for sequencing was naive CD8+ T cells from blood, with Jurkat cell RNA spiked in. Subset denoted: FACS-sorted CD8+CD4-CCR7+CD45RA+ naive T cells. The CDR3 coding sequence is TGCAGCGTTGGAGACTCGAACACTGAAGCTTTCTTT. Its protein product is CSVGDSNTEAFF.